The present entry profiles one T cell receptor beta chain with its context. These data originate in a study of blood T cell repertoires in COVID-19. Study background: COVID-19 samples, acute and convalescent, were from the United States, Italy and Spain. PBMCs, B-cell-depleted T cells, or T cells were the source of the cDNA or gDNA that made up the material.

Self-reported history from a screening survey and questionnaire set each donor's cohort. Germline CDR1 is MGHRA and CDR2 is YSYEKL. V lost 0 bases and J 8 bases, leaving 8 bases between the germline ends. There are 14 residues in the CDR3. Original handling: By means of reference gene primer amplification, nucleated cell counts were estimated. The repertoire was sequenced with immunoSEQ multiplex PCR; TCRdb's copy has only in-frame clones and lacks some. V and J calls and clone size come straight from that table; D and trimming were deduced from the DNA. The data hold hundreds of thousands of clones, with around 80% observed a single time.

The sequence derives from a man aged 30 to 39 with acute COVID-19. The chain joins TRBV4-1 to TRBJ1-6; D is unclear. Material: PBMCs or T cells enriched from blood (not recorded which). Here the CDR3 reads CASSQETRDSPLHF. The CDR3 DNA is TGCGCCAGCAGCCAAGAGACTAGGGATTCACCCCTCCACTTT.